This TCR delta chain stems from a study of gamma delta lymphoproliferative disorders and STAT genes. Study overall: Gamma-chain libraries were built from at least 50 ng of genomic DNA with the LymphoTrack Dx TCRG Assay.

The receptor sequences were amplified from genomic DNA of peripheral blood mononuclear cells. Controls were healthy adult blood donors matched for age and sex. TCRdb ran CATT on the multiplex PCR reads. The sample lists about 1,500 delta-chain clones, around 1.9% occurring once. CDR1 GEAIGNYY and CDR2 EKD come from the germline V gene. The CDR3 length is 18 residues. This clone has only a few counts. TCRdb lists the protein of a much larger clone for this DNA, which differs at residues 4 and 14, so this is likely a read error; the protein given here is translated from the DNA itself. The sequencing sample was made of blood. The clonotype originates from a human donor in good health. V usage is TRDV2 and J usage is TRDJ1; D unclear. CDR3 amino acids: CACGTVQFSRSYTNKLIF. CDR3 in DNA: TGTGCCTGTGGCACCGTCCAGTTTAGCCGGTCTTACACCAATAAACTCATCTTT.